Presented here are 10 T cell receptor beta chains from one specimen sequenced in a study of blood T cell repertoires in COVID-19. TCRdb's table, derived via immunoSEQ multiplex PCR, lists solely in-frame clones and lacks some. Of tens of thousands of clones listed, roughly 90% are singletons. Sequencing was done on a sample of peripheral blood. These receptors were obtained from a woman aged 60-70 years with acute or convalescent COVID-19.

The V gene is TRBV7-6, the J gene TRBJ2-1, with a possible D match to TRBD2 (6 bases). Germline V lookup: CDR1 SGHVS, CDR2 FNYEAQ. V was pared by 3 bases and J by 3 bases, with 15 bases between. The CDR3 loop spans 16 amino acids. Here the CDR3 reads CASSLYAGLSYNEQFF. The CDR3 nucleotides are TGTGCCAGCAGCTTGTACGCGGGACTCAGCTACAATGAGCAGTTCTTC.

The rearrangement joins TRBV2 to TRBJ2-7, with D possibly TRBD2 on 6 matching bases. Germline V lookup: CDR1 SNHLY, CDR2 FYNNEI. This CDR3 is 13 amino acids long. The germline V and J ends were trimmed by 5 bases and 2 bases, with 10 bases remaining between them. The CDR3 here is CASSLRDAYEQYV. As DNA, the CDR3 is TGTGCCAGCAGTTTGCGGGACGCCTACGAGCAGTACGTC.

The rearrangement joins TRBV6-6 to TRBJ1-2; 7 bases agree with TRBD1. Germline V gene sequence: CDR1 MNHNY, CDR2 SVGAGI (reference sequence). CDR3 length equals 13 residues. V was clipped by 6 bases and J by 6 bases; unmatched bases: 7. This CDR3 reads CASRYDREDGYTF. CDR3 nucleotide sequence: TGTGCCAGCAGGTACGACAGGGAGGATGGCTACACCTTC.

CDR3 region: CASSLLVKGTDTQYF. The DNA for the CDR3 is TGTGCCAGCAGCTTACTAGTAAAGGGCACAGATACGCAGTATTTT. The V and J genes are TRBV7-2 and TRBJ2-3; D is uncertain. Per the germline V gene, CDR1 is SGHTA and CDR2 is FQGNSA. The V gene lost 2 bases and the J gene lost 1 base, with 10 bases spanning the gap. The CDR3 length is 15 residues.

The chain recombines TRBV6-2 or TRBV6-3 with TRBJ1-2, with a tentative D call TRBD1 (5 bases). V lost 0 bases, J lost 6 bases, and 14 bases lay in between. Looked up from germline, CDR1 is MNHEY and CDR2 is SVGEGT. The CDR3 contains 15 residues. This CDR3 reads CASSYSSGDLNGYTF. The CDR3 nucleotides read TGTGCCAGCAGTTACTCCTCGGGGGACTTGAATGGCTACACCTTC.

V is TRBV5-5 and J is TRBJ2-7; possibly TRBD2 for D (7 bases). Trimming cost V 2 bases and J 7 bases, with 13 bases left between them. CDR1 and CDR2 (germline): SGHKS, YYEKEE (reference sequence). The CDR3 sequence is 13 residues long. The CDR3 DNA reads TGTGCCAGCAGCTTAGGGGGGGCAAGGGAGCAGTACGTC. This codes for CASSLGGAREQYV.

The V call is TRBV3-1 (or the pseudogene TRBV3-2), the J call TRBJ1-5; TRBD1 agrees at 9 bases. CDR1 is LGHDT, CDR2 YNNKEL, per germline (reference sequence). V shed 3 bases, J shed 6 bases, and the junction held 6 bases outside the gene matches. CDR3 length equals 15 residues. The CDR3 coding sequence is TGTGCCAGCAGCCATGGCCGGGACAGGGCTCAGCCCCAGCATTTT. Its translation is CASSHGRDRAQPQHF.

This clone was observed a single time. The DNA for the CDR3 is TGTGCCAGCAGTGAATGGGGGACAGGGGGAGGAACCCAGTACTTC. Protein product: CASSEWGTGGGTQYF. The chain has TRBV6-1 and TRBJ2-5; 11 bases line up with TRBD1. The germline V gene has CDR1 MNHNS and CDR2 SASEGT. The CDR3 sequence is 15 residues long. V lost 2 bases and J lost 8; bases outside the gene matches: 7.

The chain recombines TRBV29-1 with TRBJ1-3, with 7 bases matching TRBD1. The CDR3 extends over 12 amino acids. Germline V gene lookup returns CDR1 SQVTM and CDR2 ANQGSEA. Trimming cost V 7 bases and J 3 bases; bases outside gene matches: 3. CDR3 loop: CSGRTGGNTIYF. CDR3 coding DNA: TGCAGCGGCCGGACAGGTGGAAACACCATATATTTT.

The chain couples TRBV5-1 to TRBJ2-1, with unresolved D. V was shortened by 2 bases and J by 9 bases, with 9 bases between the two germline ends. Germline V CDR1 and CDR2: SGHRS, YFSETQ. The CDR3 spans 12 residues. The CDR3 region has the DNA TGCGCCAGCAGCTTATTGTCCGGTGAGCAGTTCTTC. Its protein is CASSLLSGEQFF.